The 31 T cell receptor beta chains reported below all come from one sample, sequenced in a study of blood T cell repertoires in COVID-19. Profiling relied on immunoSEQ multiplex PCR, and the TCRdb table lists in-frame clones only, not all of them. The sample contains about 140,000 clones, more than 75% of which appear only once. Sequenced input: peripheral blood. The receptor source for this set is a human donor in a cohort sampled during active COVID-19.

The CDR3 spells CASSQPAGYTDTQYF. Written as DNA, the CDR3 is TGTGCCAGCAGCCAACCAGCGGGGTACACAGATACGCAGTATTTT. The chain carries TRBV3-1 (or the pseudogene TRBV3-2) and TRBJ2-3; 7 bases are shared with TRBD2. The CDR3 extends over 15 amino acids. V lost 2 bases to trimming and J lost 2 bases; unmatched junction nucleotides: 4. Germline CDR1 LGHDT, CDR2 YNNKEL (reference sequence).

V is TRBV3-1 (or the pseudogene TRBV3-2) and J is TRBJ2-7; TRBD2 agrees at 10 bases. Germline CDR1 reads LGHDT; CDR2 reads YNNKEL (reference sequence). This CDR3 has 18 residues. The V and J ends lost 0 bases and 4 bases, in that order; junction bases with no gene match: 12. The DNA of the CDR3 is TGTGCCAGCAGCCAAGATCACGGACTAGCGGAGAAGGAGTACGAGCAGTACTTC. As protein: CASSQDHGLAEKEYEQYF.

This clone was observed a single time. This rearrangement joins TRBV28 to TRBJ1-2, with D possibly being TRBD1 (6 bases). This CDR3 region has 15 residues. V was cut by 5 bases and J by 0 bases, with 13 bases left in between. Germline values: CDR1 MDHEN, CDR2 SYDVKM. CDR3 bases: TGTGCCAGCAGTACGAACAGGGCCTCTAACTATGGCTACACCTTC. Translation gives CASSTNRASNYGYTF.

The chain has TRBV30 and TRBJ2-5; D remains unclear. V shed 3 bases and J shed 4 bases, with 9 bases lying between them. This CDR3 has 12 residues. The germline V gene encodes CDR1 GTSNPN and CDR2 SVGIG (reference sequence). CDR3 coding DNA: TGTGCCTGGAGAGATAGTGGAGAGACCCAGTACTTC. Its protein is CAWRDSGETQYF.

The chain links TRBV28 to TRBJ1-2; TRBD1 agrees at 12 bases. The CDR3 has 12 residues. V trimming: 3 bases; J trimming: 13 bases; junction bases outside the gene matches: 3. Germline CDR1 is MDHEN and CDR2 is SYDVKM. In DNA, the CDR3 is TGTGCCAGCAGTTTGGGGACAGGGGGCGGCACCTTC. Amino acid sequence: CASSLGTGGGTF.

The chain combines TRBV19 with TRBJ1-2; 7 bases map to TRBD1. Germline CDR1 and CDR2: LNHDA and SQIVND (reference sequence). The CDR3 has 15 amino acids. Trimming cost V 6 bases and J 7 bases; bases outside gene matches: 14. DNA of the CDR3: TGTGCCAGTAGCCCCCTCGGACAGGTCGGGGGTGGCTACACCTTC. Encoded protein: CASSPLGQVGGGYTF.

This rearrangement joins TRBV5-5 to TRBJ2-7, with D perhaps matching TRBD2 (5 bases). Trimming shortened V by 1 base and J by 4 bases, and 12 bases separated the two germline ends. Germline-derived CDR1 and CDR2 are SGHKS and YYEKEE (reference sequence). The CDR3 runs 14 residues. The CDR3 sequence: CASSLQFEGYEQYF. CDR3 DNA: TGTGCCAGCAGCTTGCAGTTTGAGGGTTACGAGCAGTACTTC.

This sequence joins TRBV19 and TRBJ2-3, with 9 bases matching TRBD2. CDR1 and CDR2 from the germline V gene are LNHDA and SQIVND (reference sequence). J gave up 4 bases and V 0 bases, and 8 bases lay outside the gene matches. The CDR3 has 17 amino acids. Here the CDR3 DNA reads TGTGCCAGTAGTATAGAGGGCGGGAGGGCCTTGGCAGATACGCAGTATTTT. It codes for CASSIEGGRALADTQYF. The full variable domain, its missing parts supplied by reference TRBV19 and TRBJ2-3, is DGGITQSPKYLFRKEGQNVTLSCEQNLNHDAMYWYRQDPGQGLRLIYYSQIVNDFQKGDIAEGYSVSREKKESFPLTVTSAQKNPTAFYLCASSIEGGRALADTQYFGPGTRLTVL.

The chain couples TRBV7-2 to TRBJ2-5; tentatively, D is TRBD1 (6 bases). Germline assignment: CDR1 SGHTA and CDR2 FQGNSA. V lost 3 bases and J lost 9, with 11 bases in between. The CDR3 runs 12 residues. CDR3 residues: CASSLQGLAQYF. CDR3 nucleotide sequence: TGTGCCAGCAGCTTGCAGGGGTTGGCCCAGTACTTC. Full variable domain (missing parts from reference TRBV7-2 and TRBJ2-5): GAGVSQSPSNKVTEKGKDVELRCDPISGHTALYWYRQSLGQGLEFLIYFQGNSAPDKSGLPSDRFSAERTGGSVSTLTIQRTQQEDSAVYLCASSLQGLAQYFGPGTRLLVL.

This chain joins TRBV27 and TRBJ2-7; 10 bases align to TRBD2. Trimming cost V 2 bases and J 4 bases; bases outside gene matches: 2. This CDR3 has 14 amino acids. Germline CDR1 is MNHEY and CDR2 is SMNVEV (reference sequence). DNA for the CDR3: TGTGCCAGCAGTTTACGTAGCGGGGGGTACGAGCAGTACTTC. Translated: CASSLRSGGYEQYF.

This chain uses TRBV14 with TRBJ2-7, with 12 bases lining up with TRBD2. The CDR3 is made up of 16 amino acids. Trimming took 3 bases from V and 4 from J; bases not matched to a gene: 7. In germline, CDR1 is SGHDN, CDR2 FVKESK. The CDR3 coding sequence is TGTGCCAGCAGCCAGCTAACTAGCGGGAGGAAGTACGAGCAGTACTTC. Amino acid sequence: CASSQLTSGRKYEQYF.

The chain employs TRBV29-1 and TRBJ2-1; tentatively, D is TRBD1 (5 bases). Trimming removed 5 bases at V and 1 base at J, with 15 bases between. The CDR3 consists of 15 residues. Germline CDR1 SQVTM, CDR2 ANQGSEA. CDR3 amino acids: CSVSGGHLSYNEQFF. DNA of the CDR3: TGCAGCGTTTCCGGTGGACATTTATCCTACAATGAGCAGTTCTTC.

CDR3 sequence: CASSGQDATNEKLFF. The CDR3 bases are TGTGCCAGCAGCGGACAGGACGCAACTAATGAAAAACTGTTTTTT. V is TRBV6-6 and J is TRBJ1-4; 7 positions agree with TRBD1. Trimming cost V 6 bases and J 0 bases; bases outside gene matches: 4. Germline CDR1 is MNHNY and CDR2 is SVGAGI (reference sequence). This CDR3 contains 15 residues.

This chain links TRBV28 with TRBJ1-4, with 7 bases aligning to TRBD1. The CDR3 runs 16 residues. The J segment lost 8 bases and the V segment lost 5 bases, leaving 14 bases of the junction unmatched. The V gene's germline CDR1 is MDHEN and CDR2 SYDVKM. The CDR3 nucleotides read TGTGCCAGCAGTACATCGGGACAGCCCCTAAGGGAAAAACTGTTTTTT. Its protein is CASSTSGQPLREKLFF.

The chain recombines TRBV5-6 with TRBJ2-4, with D perhaps matching TRBD1 (5 bases). The V and J ends lost 4 bases and 5 bases respectively, with 10 bases between them. CDR1 and CDR2 from the germline V gene are SGHDT and YYEEEE. The CDR3 is 13 residues long. The DNA for the CDR3 is TGTGCCAGCAGCACTGACAGCCAAAACATTCAGTACTTC. Its protein product is CASSTDSQNIQYF.

This chain joins TRBV7-3 and TRBJ2-1, with TRBD2 matching over 7 bases. The J segment lost 0 bases and the V segment lost 5 bases, leaving 4 bases of the junction unmatched. The CDR3 has 15 residues. From germline, CDR1 is SGHTA and CDR2 FQGTGA. The DNA of the CDR3 is TGTGCCAGCAGCCCCAGCGGGAACTCCTACAATGAGCAGTTCTTC. This sequence encodes CASSPSGNSYNEQFF.

A single count supports this clone. The rearrangement links TRBV19 to TRBJ2-7; D is perhaps TRBD1 (6 bases). There are 14 residues in the CDR3. Trimming shortened V by 10 bases and J by 0 bases, and 16 bases separated the two germline ends. Germline CDR1 LNHDA, CDR2 SQIVND (reference sequence). CDR3 sequence (DNA): TGTGCCACCTCTTGGGACACCACCTCCTACGAGCAGTACTTC. Amino acids: CATSWDTTSYEQYF.

The CDR3 nucleotides read TGTGCCAGCAGTGGGACTAGCGGGAGGGCCTACGAGCAGTACTTC. Its translation is CASSGTSGRAYEQYF. The chain is built from TRBV6-6 and TRBJ2-7; 16 nucleotides line up with TRBD2. Germline V gene data show CDR1 as MNHNY and CDR2 as SVGAGI (reference sequence). CDR3 size: 15 residues. Trimming at V came to 5 bases and at J to 2 bases, leaving 0 bases not matched to a gene.

The rearrangement links TRBV5-1 to TRBJ1-4; the D gene is possibly TRBD1 (5 bases). The V end lost 2 bases, the J end lost 5 bases, and 13 bases lay between the germline ends. Germline V gene data show CDR1 as SGHRS and CDR2 as YFSETQ. The CDR3 sequence is 15 residues long. CDR3 DNA: TGCGCCAGCAGCTTACAGACCAAGGGGAATGAAAAACTGTTTTTT. Residues: CASSLQTKGNEKLFF.

The rearrangement links TRBV7-6 to TRBJ1-4; 8 nucleotides line up with TRBD1. This CDR3 is built from 15 residues. Germline V gives CDR1 SGHVS, CDR2 FNYEAQ. V lost 3 bases and J lost 6; bases outside the gene matches: 6. CDR3 residues: CASSFRTGLDEKLFF. CDR3 sequence (DNA): TGTGCCAGCAGCTTTCGGACAGGGCTGGATGAAAAACTGTTTTTT.

This chain connects TRBV9 to TRBJ2-3; weak D call: TRBD2 (5 bases). The CDR3 is 16 residues long. The germline gives CDR1 SGDLS, CDR2 YYNGEE. The V end lost 0 bases, the J end lost 7 bases, and 18 bases lay between the germline ends. The CDR3 region has the DNA TGTGCCAGCAGCGTAGGTGCAGGAGGAGCGTTCAATACGCAGTATTTT. Amino acids: CASSVGAGGAFNTQYF.

The rearrangement uses TRBV18 and TRBJ2-1; 9 nucleotides line up with TRBD1. CDR1 and CDR2 from the germline V gene are KGHSH and LQKENI. CDR3 length: 17 residues. V was pared by 3 bases and J by 5 bases, with 11 bases of the junction left unmatched. In nucleotides, the CDR3 is TGTGCCAGCTCACCTTTGCGATCGACAGGGGGTCACAATGAGCAGTTCTTC. Translated: CASSPLRSTGGHNEQFF.

V gene TRBV28 combines with J gene TRBJ1-2, with 8 bases matching TRBD1. This CDR3 comprises 16 residues. After removal of 5 bases from V and 4 bases from J, the junction contained 12 bases not matched to a gene. Germline CDR1 and CDR2: MDHEN and SYDVKM. The CDR3, as DNA: TGTGCCAGCAGTCCAACCCCCGGACAGGGAGGCTATGGCTACACCTTC. As protein: CASSPTPGQGGYGYTF.

This rearrangement joins TRBV6-5 to TRBJ2-7, with TRBD1 matching over 11 bases. CDR1 is MNHEY, CDR2 SVGAGI, per germline. V gave up 8 bases and J gave up 3 bases; unmatched junction bases: 9. The CDR3 has 15 residues. The CDR3 sequence: CASGRTGTGGYEQYF. The CDR3 coding sequence is TGTGCCAGCGGACGTACCGGGACAGGGGGCTACGAGCAGTACTTC.

In its sample, this clone was seen a few times. The chain employs TRBV7-2 and TRBJ1-2, with TRBD1 matching 7 bases. Germline V lookup: CDR1 SGHTA, CDR2 FQGNSA. V was pared by 4 bases and J by 6 bases, with 2 bases of the junction left unmatched. This CDR3 contains 12 residues. CDR3 DNA: TGTGCCAGCAGCTCGCAGGGGGATGGCTACACCTTC. Its translation: CASSSQGDGYTF.

Here the CDR3 DNA reads TGTGCCAGCACACTAGCGGTGAGCTCCTACGAGCAGTACTTC. Protein product: CASTLAVSSYEQYF. This sequence joins TRBV6-5 and TRBJ2-7; 8 bases are a match to TRBD2. From germline, CDR1 is MNHEY and CDR2 SVGAGI. V trimming: 7 bases; J trimming: 0 bases; junction bases outside the gene matches: 5. This CDR3 has 14 amino acids.

This clone appeared a single time. V is TRBV19 and J is TRBJ2-3; the match to TRBD2 covers 10 bases. Germline assignment: CDR1 LNHDA and CDR2 SQIVND (reference sequence). After removal of 3 bases from V and 5 bases from J, the junction contained 5 bases not matched to a gene. CDR3 size: 15 residues. The CDR3 spells CASSIGTSEGDTQYF. The CDR3 bases are TGTGCCAGTAGTATCGGGACTAGCGAGGGAGATACGCAGTATTTT.

The genes are TRBV20-1 and TRBJ2-1, with D tentatively TRBD1 (5 bases). V was cut by 0 bases and J by 13 bases, with 10 bases left in between. The CDR3 sequence is 11 residues long. Per the germline V gene, CDR1 is DFQATT and CDR2 is SNEGSKA (reference sequence). In nucleotides, the CDR3 is TGCAGTGCTAGAGATGGTAGGGGTCAGTTCTTC. Protein sequence: CSARDGRGQFF.

The chain couples TRBV19 to TRBJ1-5, with 8 bases lining up with TRBD1. Germline CDR1 is LNHDA and CDR2 is SQIVND (reference sequence). V lost 6 bases, J lost 2 bases, and 6 bases stayed unmatched. This CDR3 contains 15 residues. CDR3 residues: CASRDRATGNQPQHF. For the CDR3, the DNA is TGTGCCAGTAGGGACAGGGCGACGGGCAATCAGCCCCAGCATTTT.

The V gene is TRBV3-1 (or the pseudogene TRBV3-2), the J gene TRBJ2-1, with 8 bases aligning to TRBD2. Trimming took 4 bases from V and 6 from J; bases not matched to a gene: 5. This CDR3 has 14 residues. Looked up from germline, CDR1 is LGHDT and CDR2 is YNNKEL (reference sequence). Here the CDR3 reads CASSPRGAFNEQFF. CDR3 DNA: TGTGCCAGCAGCCCGCGGGGGGCGTTCAATGAGCAGTTCTTC.

The chain recombines TRBV19 with TRBJ2-2; perhaps TRBD1 as D (6 bases). CDR3 length: 14 amino acids. Trimming pared 8 bases from V and 4 bases from J, leaving 14 bases between. From germline, CDR1 is LNHDA and CDR2 SQIVND (reference sequence). The CDR3 bases are TGTGCCAGTGCCCACAGGGACGGCACCGGGGAGCTGTTTTTT. This codes for CASAHRDGTGELFF.